The present T cell receptor beta chain was sequenced within a study of tumor-infiltrating lymphocytes in oesophageal squamous cell carcinoma. TCRdb fed the PCR reads into MiXCR, producing one record per CDR3 protein. In the table there are approximately 12,000 distinct CDR3 sequences, roughly 53% of which are singletons. This clonotype originated in a male donor with esophageal squamous cell carcinoma. Sequencing was carried out using esophageal tumor tissue.

This chain's CDR3 is CASRASIQETQYF. The DNA of the CDR3 is TGTGCCAGCAGAGCCTCGATCCAAGAGACCCAGTACTTC. The V and J genes are TRBV6-6 and TRBJ2-5; D gene unclear. The V end lost 6 bases, the J end lost 1 base, and 9 bases lay between the germline ends. The CDR3 spans 13 residues. Germline V gene data show CDR1 as MNHNY and CDR2 as SVGAGI (reference sequence).